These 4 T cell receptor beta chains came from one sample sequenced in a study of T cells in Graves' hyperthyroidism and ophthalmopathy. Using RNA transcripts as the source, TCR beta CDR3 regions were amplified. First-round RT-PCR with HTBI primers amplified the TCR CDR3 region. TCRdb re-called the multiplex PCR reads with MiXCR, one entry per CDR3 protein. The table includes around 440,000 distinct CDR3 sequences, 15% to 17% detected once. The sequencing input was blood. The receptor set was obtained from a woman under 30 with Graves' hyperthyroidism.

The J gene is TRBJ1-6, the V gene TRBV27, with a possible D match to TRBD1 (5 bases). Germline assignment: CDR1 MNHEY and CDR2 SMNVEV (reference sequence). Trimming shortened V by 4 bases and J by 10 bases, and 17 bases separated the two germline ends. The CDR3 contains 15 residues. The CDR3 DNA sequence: TGTGCCAGCAGTTCCGGTTTCGGGGGGAACTCACCCCTCCACTTT. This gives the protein CASSSGFGGNSPLHF.

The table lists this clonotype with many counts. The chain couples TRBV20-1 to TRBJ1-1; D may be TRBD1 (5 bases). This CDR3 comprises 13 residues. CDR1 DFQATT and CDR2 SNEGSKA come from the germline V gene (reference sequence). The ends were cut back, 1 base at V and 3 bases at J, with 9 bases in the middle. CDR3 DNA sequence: TGCAGTGCTAGAGCGGGGGGGGACACTGAAGCTTTCTTT. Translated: CSARAGGDTEAFF.

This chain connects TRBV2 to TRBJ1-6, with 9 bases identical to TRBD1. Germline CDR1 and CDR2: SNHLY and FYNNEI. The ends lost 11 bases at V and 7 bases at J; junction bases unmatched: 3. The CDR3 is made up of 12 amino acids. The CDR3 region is CAGGQGNSPLHF. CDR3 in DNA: TGTGCCGGGGGACAGGGAAATTCACCCCTCCACTTT.

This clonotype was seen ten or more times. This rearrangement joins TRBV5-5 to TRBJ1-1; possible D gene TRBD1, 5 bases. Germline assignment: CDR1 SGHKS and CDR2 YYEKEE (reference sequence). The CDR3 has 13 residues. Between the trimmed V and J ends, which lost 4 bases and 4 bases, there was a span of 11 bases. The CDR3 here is CASSVGGSTEAFF. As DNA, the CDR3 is TGTGCCAGCAGCGTGGGGGGATCCACTGAAGCTTTCTTT.